The clone carrying this TCR beta chain was counted ten times or more. Using unique molecular identifiers, the investigators prepared the TCRbeta library. TCRdb used MiXCR to reprocess the PCR reads, holding one entry per CDR3 protein. Among just under 550,000 distinct CDR3 sequences, approximately 20% were seen once, and the ten largest hold approximately 3%. The entry originates in a study of T-cell reconstitution after alpha-beta-depleted transplantation in children. The CDR3 covers 13 residues. V was cut by 0 bases and J by 3 bases, with 0 bases left in between. The clonotype comes from a human donor who donated a stem cell graft to a child with acute lymphoblastic leukemia. This specimen consisted of PBMCs from the stem cell graft donor, obtained from the stem cell graft. The V gene is TRBV12-3 or TRBV12-4, the J gene TRBJ2-6; D call uncertain. The CDR3 region is CASSLAGANVLTF. For the CDR3, the DNA is TGTGCCAGCAGTTTAGCTGGGGCCAACGTCCTGACTTTC.